This T cell receptor (beta chain) is drawn from a study of blood T cell repertoires in COVID-19. Across the whole study: Italy, Spain and the United States were the sources of the convalescent and acute COVID-19 samples. Nucleic acid was either cDNA or gDNA, and it came from T cells, B-cell-depleted T cells, or PBMCs.

The V end was cut by 1 base, the J end by 7 bases, with 11 bases between. The CDR3 length is 15 residues. Looked up from germline, CDR1 is LNHNV and CDR2 is YYDKDF (reference sequence). Authors' data handling: Cell counts per sample came from amplifying reference gene primers. The method was immunoSEQ multiplex PCR; TCRdb's version includes in-frame clones alone and lacks a portion of them. The V and J calls and clone size were taken over from that table, and D and trimming were inferred from the DNA. The data show tens of thousands of clones, about four fifths seen once. The source of this sequence is a man aged 80 or over with active or convalescent COVID-19. The rearrangement joins TRBV15 to TRBJ1-6; unclear D gene. The sequencing input was peripheral blood. The CDR3 sequence: CATSRGGLSNSPLHF. CDR3 sequence (DNA): TGTGCCACCAGCAGAGGTGGCCTTTCGAATTCACCCCTCCACTTT.